A single T cell receptor (beta chain) is shown here with its context. Its cognate antigen is unknown. These data originate in a study of cytomegalovirus exposure and HLA in healthy donors. Regarding the study as a whole: In a later analysis, donors in an Asian-associated ancestry cluster reportedly had fewer N-insertions in productive TCRs than the cohort mean. Presence/absence analyses assumed roughly uniform sequencing depth across donors. The authors reported that TCR beta sequences could predict HLA-A and HLA-B alleles. These predictions were accurate for most subjects in the first cohort.

The primer mix had 60 Vbeta and 13 Jbeta primers. The data were produced by immunoSEQ multiplex PCR, yet TCRdb's version contains in-frame clones alone and is incomplete. The sample shows around 160,000 clones, roughly 70% of them seen only once. Germline CDR1 reads SGHAT; CDR2 reads FQNNGV. The CDR3 is made up of 18 amino acids. The J segment lost 2 bases and the V segment lost 5 bases, leaving 13 bases of the junction unmatched. The receptor was isolated from a woman aged 40 to 55 in good health and CMV-seropositive. Sequenced sample: PBMCs. The chain couples TRBV11-2 to TRBJ1-5; 9 bases match TRBD1. Here the CDR3 reads CASSPFGQGRRGNQPQHF. The CDR3 DNA sequence: TGTGCCAGCAGCCCCTTCGGACAGGGGCGCCGGGGCAATCAGCCCCAGCATTTT.